Below, 12 T cell receptor beta chains from the same sample are listed, as sequenced in a study of blood T cell repertoires in COVID-19. Profiled with immunoSEQ multiplex PCR; TCRdb holds only in-frame clones, not every one. This table holds fewer than 300,000 clones, just over 90% found once. The material sequenced was peripheral blood. The receptors stem from a woman aged 25 to 39 with COVID-19, enrolled during active disease.

This clone was seen a few times. V and J are TRBV19 and TRBJ1-4; 8 bases agree with TRBD1. CDR3 size: 20 residues. Per germline, CDR1 LNHDA and CDR2 SQIVND (reference sequence). V was clipped by 3 bases and J by 6 bases; unmatched bases: 21. The CDR3 loop reads CASSILGQGRSATVDEKLFF. In DNA, the CDR3 is TGTGCCAGTAGTATCCTCGGACAGGGACGAAGTGCAACCGTGGATGAAAAACTGTTTTTT.

This chain links TRBV10-1 with TRBJ1-1; D is perhaps TRBD1 (5 bases). The V gene's germline CDR1 is WNHNN and CDR2 SYGVQD (reference sequence). The V gene lost 1 base and the J gene lost 0 bases, with 6 bases spanning the gap. This CDR3 is 14 amino acids long. CDR3 region: CASSELQVNTEAFF. In nucleotides, the CDR3 is TGCGCCAGCAGTGAGTTACAGGTGAACACTGAAGCTTTCTTT.

The chain employs TRBV19 and TRBJ2-1; 10 nucleotides agree with TRBD2. The germline CDR1 and CDR2 sequences are LNHDA and SQIVND (reference sequence). The CDR3 loop spans 14 amino acids. J was trimmed by 5 bases and V by 5 bases; bases with no gene match: 3. For the CDR3, the DNA is TGTGCCAGTAGTTCGCTAGCGGGAGACAATGAGCAGTTCTTC. The encoded protein is CASSSLAGDNEQFF. Full variable domain (outside the CDR3, taken from reference TRBV19 and TRBJ2-1): DGGITQSPKYLFRKEGQNVTLSCEQNLNHDAMYWYRQDPGQGLRLIYYSQIVNDFQKGDIAEGYSVSREKKESFPLTVTSAQKNPTAFYLCASSSLAGDNEQFFGPGTRLTVL.

The V gene is TRBV11-3, the J gene TRBJ2-3; 8 nucleotides agree with TRBD1. The CDR3 totals 14 residues. Germline V gene lookup returns CDR1 SGHNT and CDR2 YENEEA. V shed 4 bases and J 0 bases; nucleotides not matched to a gene: 0. CDR3 DNA: TGTGCCAGCAGCTGGGACAGGAGCACAGATACGCAGTATTTT. Its translation: CASSWDRSTDTQYF.

The V gene is TRBV7-2, the J gene TRBJ2-7; 8 nucleotides match TRBD2. The CDR3 has 16 amino acids. Losses at the gene ends were 6 bases for V and 6 bases for J; bases not matched to a gene: 16. Germline lookup yields CDR1 SGHTA and CDR2 FQGNSA. CDR3 amino acids: CASRAPGTREGGEQYF. The CDR3 DNA follows: TGTGCCAGCAGGGCTCCCGGGACTAGAGAAGGAGGCGAGCAGTACTTC.

V gene TRBV19 combines with J gene TRBJ1-1; D not certain. This CDR3 has 16 residues. V was shortened by 4 bases and J by 2 bases, with 17 bases between the two germline ends. CDR1 is LNHDA, CDR2 SQIVND, per germline (reference sequence). CDR3: CASSTFSGFFNTEAFF. CDR3 DNA: TGTGCCAGTAGTACCTTCTCCGGGTTCTTCAACACTGAAGCTTTCTTT. The whole variable domain, remainder taken from reference TRBV19 and TRBJ1-1, is DGGITQSPKYLFRKEGQNVTLSCEQNLNHDAMYWYRQDPGQGLRLIYYSQIVNDFQKGDIAEGYSVSREKKESFPLTVTSAQKNPTAFYLCASSTFSGFFNTEAFFGQGTRLTVV.

The V and J genes are TRBV30 and TRBJ1-3, with D hard to call. In germline, CDR1 is GTSNPN, CDR2 SVGIG (reference sequence). V lost 0 bases and J 4 bases, leaving 16 bases between the germline ends. This CDR3 has 16 residues. CDR3: CAWSVVRGPTGNTIYF. CDR3 DNA sequence: TGTGCCTGGAGTGTAGTTCGGGGTCCGACAGGAAACACCATATATTTT.

V usage is TRBV5-1 and J usage is TRBJ2-5, with 10 bases aligning to TRBD2. Unmatched junction bases numbered 3, after V lost 3 bases and J lost 4 bases. In germline, CDR1 is SGHRS, CDR2 YFSETQ. The CDR3 is 14 residues long. The CDR3 here is CASSSTSGLETQYF. CDR3 DNA: TGCGCCAGCAGCTCGACTAGCGGGCTAGAGACCCAGTACTTC.

V and J are TRBV30 and TRBJ1-2; 7 positions match TRBD1. V shed 5 bases and J 7 bases; nucleotides not matched to a gene: 10. The CDR3 covers 13 residues. CDR1 and CDR2 (germline): GTSNPN, SVGIG (reference sequence). The CDR3 region is CAWEFRGLSGYTF. The DNA for the CDR3 is TGTGCCTGGGAGTTCAGGGGGTTGAGTGGCTACACCTTC.

This clone was seen a single time. The chain employs TRBV15 and TRBJ2-7, with D maybe TRBD1 (5 bases). This CDR3 contains 13 residues. Germline lookup yields CDR1 LNHNV and CDR2 YYDKDF (reference sequence). Trimming cost V 0 bases and J 6 bases, with 9 bases left between them. CDR3 region: CATSRDQQGEQYF. The CDR3 DNA follows: TGTGCCACCAGCAGAGATCAGCAGGGCGAGCAGTACTTC.

The chain carries TRBV6-5 and TRBJ1-1, with D hard to call. This CDR3 contains 13 residues. Trimming cost V 7 bases and J 1 base, with 10 bases left between them. CDR1 is MNHEY, CDR2 SVGAGI, per germline. Written as DNA, the CDR3 is TGTGCCAGCATCTACGAGCAGAACACTGAAGCTTTCTTT. Amino acids: CASIYEQNTEAFF.

The chain joins TRBV24-1 to TRBJ2-1, with 10 bases identical to TRBD1. This CDR3 spans 15 amino acids. Germline CDR1 KGHDR, CDR2 SFDVKD. V shed 5 bases, J shed 6 bases, and the junction held 6 bases outside the gene matches. The chain's CDR3 is CATSAPGQGRNEQFF. The DNA of the CDR3 is TGTGCCACCAGTGCTCCGGGACAGGGGCGCAATGAGCAGTTCTTC.